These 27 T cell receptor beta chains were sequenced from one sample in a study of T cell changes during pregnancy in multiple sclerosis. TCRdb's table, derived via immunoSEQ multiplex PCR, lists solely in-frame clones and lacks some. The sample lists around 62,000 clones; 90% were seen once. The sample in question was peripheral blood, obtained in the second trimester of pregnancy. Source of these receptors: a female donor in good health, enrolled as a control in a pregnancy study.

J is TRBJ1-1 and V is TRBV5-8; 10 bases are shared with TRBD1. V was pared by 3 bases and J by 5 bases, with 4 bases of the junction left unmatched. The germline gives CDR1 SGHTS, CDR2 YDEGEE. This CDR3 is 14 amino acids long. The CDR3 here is CASSSGQGTTEAFF. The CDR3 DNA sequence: TGTGCCAGCAGCTCGGGACAGGGGACGACTGAAGCTTTCTTT.

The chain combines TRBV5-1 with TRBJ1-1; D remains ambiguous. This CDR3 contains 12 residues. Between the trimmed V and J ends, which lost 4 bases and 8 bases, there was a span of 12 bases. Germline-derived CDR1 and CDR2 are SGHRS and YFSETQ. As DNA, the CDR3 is TGCGCCAGCAGCGAAATCGACGGGGAAGCTTTCTTT. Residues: CASSEIDGEAFF.

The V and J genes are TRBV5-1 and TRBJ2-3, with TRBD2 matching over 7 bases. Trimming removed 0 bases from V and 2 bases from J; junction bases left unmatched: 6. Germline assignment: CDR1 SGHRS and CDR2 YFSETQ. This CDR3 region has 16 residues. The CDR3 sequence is CASSLARLAVTDTQYF. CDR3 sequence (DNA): TGCGCCAGCAGCTTGGCCCGACTAGCAGTCACAGATACGCAGTATTTT.

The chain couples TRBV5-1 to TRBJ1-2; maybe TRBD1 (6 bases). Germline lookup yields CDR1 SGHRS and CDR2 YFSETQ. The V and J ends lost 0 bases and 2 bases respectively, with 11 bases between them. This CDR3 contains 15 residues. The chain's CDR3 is CASSLGGHGNYGYTF. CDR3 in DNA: TGCGCCAGCAGCTTGGGGGGACACGGGAACTATGGCTACACCTTC.

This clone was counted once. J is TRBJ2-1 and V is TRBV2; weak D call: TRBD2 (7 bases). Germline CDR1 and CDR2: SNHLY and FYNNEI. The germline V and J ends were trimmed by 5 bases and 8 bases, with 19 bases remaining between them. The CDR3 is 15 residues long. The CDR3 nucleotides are TGTGCCAGCAGTCCCTGGGGGGGCGCGTCTGATGAGCAGTTCTTC. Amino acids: CASSPWGGASDEQFF.

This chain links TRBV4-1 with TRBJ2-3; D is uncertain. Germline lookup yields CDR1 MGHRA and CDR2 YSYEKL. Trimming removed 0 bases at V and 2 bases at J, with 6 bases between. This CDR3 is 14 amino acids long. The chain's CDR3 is CASSQDQNTDTQYF. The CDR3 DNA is TGCGCCAGCAGCCAAGACCAGAACACAGATACGCAGTATTTT.

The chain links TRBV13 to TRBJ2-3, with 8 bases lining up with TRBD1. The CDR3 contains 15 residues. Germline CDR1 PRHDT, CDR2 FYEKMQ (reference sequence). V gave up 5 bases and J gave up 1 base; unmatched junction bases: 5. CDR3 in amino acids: CASSPQGGRTDTQYF. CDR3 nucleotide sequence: TGTGCCAGCAGCCCACAGGGGGGCCGCACAGATACGCAGTATTTT.

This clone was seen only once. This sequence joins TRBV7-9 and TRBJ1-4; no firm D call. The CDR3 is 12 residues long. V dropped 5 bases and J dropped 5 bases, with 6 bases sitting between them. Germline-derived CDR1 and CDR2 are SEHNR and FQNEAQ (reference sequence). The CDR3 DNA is TGTGCCAGCAGCCCGGAGAATGAAAAACTGTTTTTT. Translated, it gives CASSPENEKLFF.

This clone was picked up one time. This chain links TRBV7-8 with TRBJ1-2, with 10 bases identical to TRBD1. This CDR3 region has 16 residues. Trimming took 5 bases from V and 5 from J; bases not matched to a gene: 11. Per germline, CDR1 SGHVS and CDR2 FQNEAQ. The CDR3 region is CASSPRDRDRGYGYTF. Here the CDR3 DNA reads TGTGCCAGCAGCCCAAGAGACCGGGACAGGGGTTATGGCTACACCTTC.

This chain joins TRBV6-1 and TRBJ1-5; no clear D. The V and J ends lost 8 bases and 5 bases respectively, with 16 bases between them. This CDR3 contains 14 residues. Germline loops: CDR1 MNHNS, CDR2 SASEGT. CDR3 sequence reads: CASLLRQDDQPQHF. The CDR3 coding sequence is TGTGCCAGCTTATTAAGGCAGGATGATCAGCCCCAGCATTTT.

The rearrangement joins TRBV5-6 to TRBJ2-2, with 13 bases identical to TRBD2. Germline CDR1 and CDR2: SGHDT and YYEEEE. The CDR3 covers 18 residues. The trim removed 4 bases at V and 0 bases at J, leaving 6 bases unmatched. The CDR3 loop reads CASSQKLAGGPNTGELFF. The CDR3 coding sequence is TGTGCCAGCAGCCAAAAACTAGCGGGGGGGCCGAACACCGGGGAGCTGTTTTTT.

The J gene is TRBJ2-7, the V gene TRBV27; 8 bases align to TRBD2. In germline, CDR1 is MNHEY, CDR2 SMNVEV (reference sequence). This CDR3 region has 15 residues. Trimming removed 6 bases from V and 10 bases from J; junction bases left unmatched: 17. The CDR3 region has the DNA TGTGCCAGCAGCCTGGGCGGCGGGGGGAGGACCGGACAGTACTTC. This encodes CASSLGGGGRTGQYF.

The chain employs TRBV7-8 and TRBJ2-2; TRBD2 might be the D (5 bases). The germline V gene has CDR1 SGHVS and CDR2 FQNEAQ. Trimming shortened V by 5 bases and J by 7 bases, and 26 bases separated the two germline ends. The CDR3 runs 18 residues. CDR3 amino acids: CASSHFPGFGVSGGELFF. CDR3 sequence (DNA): TGTGCCAGCAGCCACTTCCCTGGGTTCGGGGTATCGGGCGGGGAGCTGTTTTTT.

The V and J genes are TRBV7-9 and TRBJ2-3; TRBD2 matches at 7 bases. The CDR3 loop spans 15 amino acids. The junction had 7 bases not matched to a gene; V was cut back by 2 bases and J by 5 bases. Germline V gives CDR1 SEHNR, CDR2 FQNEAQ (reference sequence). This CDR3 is CASSLRSGAVDTQYF. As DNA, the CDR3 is TGTGCCAGCAGCTTAAGAAGCGGGGCCGTAGATACGCAGTATTTT.

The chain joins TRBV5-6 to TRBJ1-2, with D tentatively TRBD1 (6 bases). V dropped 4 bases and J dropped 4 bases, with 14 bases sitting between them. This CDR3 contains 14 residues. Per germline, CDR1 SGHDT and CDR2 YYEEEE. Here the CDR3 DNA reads TGTGCCAGCAGCGCCATAGGGGGGGCCTATGGCTACACCTTC. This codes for CASSAIGGAYGYTF. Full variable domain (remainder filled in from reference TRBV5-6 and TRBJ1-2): DAGVTQSPTHLIKTRGQQVTLRCSPKSGHDTVSWYQQALGQGPQFIFQYYEEEERQRGNFPDRFSGHQFPNYSSELNVNALLLGDSALYLCASSAIGGAYGYTFGSGTRLTVV.

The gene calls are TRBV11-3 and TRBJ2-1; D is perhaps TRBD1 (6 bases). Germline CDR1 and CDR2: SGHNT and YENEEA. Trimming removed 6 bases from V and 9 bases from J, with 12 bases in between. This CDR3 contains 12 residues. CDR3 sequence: CASRPRGGEQFF. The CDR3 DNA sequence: TGTGCCAGCAGACCCAGGGGTGGTGAGCAGTTCTTC.

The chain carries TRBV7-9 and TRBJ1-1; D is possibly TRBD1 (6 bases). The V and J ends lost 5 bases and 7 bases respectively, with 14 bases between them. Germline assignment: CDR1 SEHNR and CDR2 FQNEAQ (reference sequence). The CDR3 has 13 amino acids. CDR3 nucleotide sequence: TGTGCCAGCAGCCAGACAGGAAGCCTTGAAGCTTTCTTT. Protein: CASSQTGSLEAFF.

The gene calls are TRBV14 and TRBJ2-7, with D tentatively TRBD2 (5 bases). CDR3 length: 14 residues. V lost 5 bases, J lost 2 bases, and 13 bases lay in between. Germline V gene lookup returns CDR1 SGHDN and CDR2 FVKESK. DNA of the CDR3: TGTGCCAGCAGCAAGAGGGAGATGCCCTACGAGCAGTACTTC. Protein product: CASSKREMPYEQYF.

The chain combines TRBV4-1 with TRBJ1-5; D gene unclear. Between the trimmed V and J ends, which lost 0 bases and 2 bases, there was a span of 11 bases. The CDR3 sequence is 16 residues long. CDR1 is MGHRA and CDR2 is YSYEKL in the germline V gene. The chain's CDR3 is CASSQEILRGNQPQHF. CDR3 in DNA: TGCGCCAGCAGCCAAGAGATCTTGAGAGGCAATCAGCCCCAGCATTTT.

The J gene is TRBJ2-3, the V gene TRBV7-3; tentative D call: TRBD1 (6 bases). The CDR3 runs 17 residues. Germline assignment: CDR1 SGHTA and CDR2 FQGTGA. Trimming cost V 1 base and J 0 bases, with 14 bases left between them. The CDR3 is CASSLISGERSTDTQYF. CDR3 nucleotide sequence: TGTGCCAGCAGCTTAATTTCAGGGGAAAGAAGCACAGATACGCAGTATTTT.

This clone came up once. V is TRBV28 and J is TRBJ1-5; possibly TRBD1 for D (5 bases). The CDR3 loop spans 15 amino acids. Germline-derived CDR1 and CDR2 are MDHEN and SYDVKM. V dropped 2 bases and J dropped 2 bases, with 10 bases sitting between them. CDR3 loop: CASSLQGLGNQPQHF. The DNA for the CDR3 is TGTGCCAGCAGTTTACAGGGCTTGGGCAATCAGCCCCAGCATTTT. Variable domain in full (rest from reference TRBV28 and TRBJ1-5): DVKVTQSSRYLVKRTGEKVFLECVQDMDHENMFWYRQDPGLGLRLIYFSYDVKMKEKGDIPEGYSVSREKKERFSLILESASTNQTSMYLCASSLQGLGNQPQHFGDGTRLSIL.

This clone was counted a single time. CDR3 protein: CASSKAGFDPNTGELFF. In DNA form, the CDR3 reads TGTGCCAGCAGCAAGGCGGGGTTCGACCCTAACACCGGGGAGCTGTTTTTT. This chain links TRBV21-1 with TRBJ2-2; no DNA check was done on the table's D call, TRBD2. TRBV21-1 is recorded as a pseudogene. The CDR3 is made up of 17 amino acids.

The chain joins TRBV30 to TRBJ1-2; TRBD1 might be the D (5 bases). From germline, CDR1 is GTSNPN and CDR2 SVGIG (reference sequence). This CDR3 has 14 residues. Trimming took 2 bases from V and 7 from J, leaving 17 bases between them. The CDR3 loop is CAWSIRGLRGGYTF. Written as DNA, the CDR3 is TGTGCCTGGAGTATTAGGGGCCTCAGAGGTGGCTACACCTTC.

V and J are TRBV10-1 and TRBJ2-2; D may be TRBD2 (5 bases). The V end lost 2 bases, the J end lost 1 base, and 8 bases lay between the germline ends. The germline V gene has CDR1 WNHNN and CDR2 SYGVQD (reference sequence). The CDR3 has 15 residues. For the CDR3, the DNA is TGCGCCAGCAGTGAGGCGGGCTTGAACACCGGGGAGCTGTTTTTT. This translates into CASSEAGLNTGELFF.

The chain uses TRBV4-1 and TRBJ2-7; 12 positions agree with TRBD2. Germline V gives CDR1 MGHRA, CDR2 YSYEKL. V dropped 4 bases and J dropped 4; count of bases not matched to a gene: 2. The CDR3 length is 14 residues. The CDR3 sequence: CASSRGLAGYEQYF. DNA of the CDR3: TGCGCCAGCAGCCGAGGACTAGCGGGGTACGAGCAGTACTTC.

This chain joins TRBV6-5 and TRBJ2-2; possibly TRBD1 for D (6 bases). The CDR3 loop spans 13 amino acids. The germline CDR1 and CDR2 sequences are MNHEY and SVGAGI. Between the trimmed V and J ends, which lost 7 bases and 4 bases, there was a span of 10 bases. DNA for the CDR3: TGTGCCAGCACGATCAGGGGCACCGGGGAGCTGTTTTTT. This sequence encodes CASTIRGTGELFF.

The CDR3 is CASSSPRRSPGEQYF. CDR3 nucleotides: TGTGCCAGCAGCTCTCCCCGTCGGTCACCGGGGGAGCAGTACTTC. This chain uses TRBV7-2 with TRBJ2-7; a possible D gene is TRBD2 (5 bases). Trimming removed 4 bases from V and 7 bases from J, with 20 bases in between. Per germline, CDR1 SGHTA and CDR2 FQGNSA. This CDR3 region has 15 residues.